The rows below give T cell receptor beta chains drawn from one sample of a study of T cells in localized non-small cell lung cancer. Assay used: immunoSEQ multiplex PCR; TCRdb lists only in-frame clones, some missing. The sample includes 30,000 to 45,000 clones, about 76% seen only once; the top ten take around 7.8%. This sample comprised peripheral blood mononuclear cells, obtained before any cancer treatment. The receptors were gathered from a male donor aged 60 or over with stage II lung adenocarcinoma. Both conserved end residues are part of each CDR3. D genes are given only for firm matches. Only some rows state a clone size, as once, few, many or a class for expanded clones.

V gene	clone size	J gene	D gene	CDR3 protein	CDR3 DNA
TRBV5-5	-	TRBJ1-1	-	CASSLIELVALNTEAFF	TGTGCCAGCAGCTTAATCGAGTTAGTGGCACTGAACACTGAAGCTTTCTTT
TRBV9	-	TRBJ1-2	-	CASSFGGNYGYTF	TGTGCCAGCAGCTTTGGAGGTAACTATGGCTACACCTTC
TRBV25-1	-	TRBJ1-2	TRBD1	CASSDRDRAYGYTF	TGTGCCAGCAGTGATAGGGACAGGGCCTATGGCTACACCTTC
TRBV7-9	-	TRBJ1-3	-	CASSLERENTIYF	TGTGCCAGCAGCTTAGAAAGGGAAAACACCATATATTTT
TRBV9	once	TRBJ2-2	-	CASSVVGRSTGELFF	TGTGCCAGCAGCGTTGTGGGCAGGTCCACCGGGGAGCTGTTTTTT
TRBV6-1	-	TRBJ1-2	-	CASREDLTVLYGYTF	TGTGCCAGCAGAGAGGATTTGACAGTCCTCTATGGCTACACCTTC
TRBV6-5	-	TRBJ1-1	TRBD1	CASNLGTGGVTEAFF	TGTGCCAGCAACTTAGGGACAGGAGGGGTCACTGAAGCTTTCTTT
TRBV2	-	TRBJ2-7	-	CASGSGLQYF	TGTGCCAGCGGGAGTGGTTTGCAGTACTTC
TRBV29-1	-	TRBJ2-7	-	CSVVGSFEYEQYF	TGCAGCGTTGTCGGCTCGTTTGAATACGAGCAGTACTTC
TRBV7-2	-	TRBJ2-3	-	CATRDSGTDTQYF	TGTGCCACGCGGGACAGTGGCACAGATACGCAGTATTTT
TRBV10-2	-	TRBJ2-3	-	CASTSGARTDTQYF	TGCGCCAGCACATCGGGAGCGAGAACAGATACGCAGTATTTT
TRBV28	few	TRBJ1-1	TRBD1	CASSLVQGANPTEAFF	TGTGCCAGCAGTTTAGTACAGGGGGCAAATCCCACTGAAGCTTTCTTT
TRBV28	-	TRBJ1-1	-	CASSLGSQGGTEAFF	TGTGCCAGCAGTTTAGGTTCCCAAGGGGGGACTGAAGCTTTCTTT
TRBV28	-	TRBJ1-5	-	CASSDIEGFSNQPQHF	TGTGCCAGCAGTGATATCGAGGGATTTAGCAATCAGCCCCAGCATTTT
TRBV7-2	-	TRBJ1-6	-	CASSSPVLPLHF	TGTGCCAGCAGCTCACCTGTCCTTCCCCTCCACTTT
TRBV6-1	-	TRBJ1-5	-	CASSPGFSQPQHF	TGTGCCAGCAGTCCTGGGTTCAGCCAGCCCCAGCATTTT
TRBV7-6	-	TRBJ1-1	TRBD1	CASSAGTGSTEAFF	TGTGCCAGCAGCGCAGGGACAGGGTCTACTGAAGCTTTCTTT
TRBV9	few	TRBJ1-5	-	CASSVGITTNQPQHF	TGTGCCAGCAGCGTAGGGATCACGACAAATCAGCCCCAGCATTTT
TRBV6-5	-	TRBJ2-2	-	CASSPVGGASGELFF	TGTGCCAGCAGTCCAGTCGGGGGCGCATCCGGGGAGCTGTTTTTT
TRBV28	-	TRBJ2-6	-	CASSLGFLDSRANVLTF	TGTGCCAGCAGTTTAGGCTTCTTGGACTCTCGGGCCAACGTCCTGACTTTC
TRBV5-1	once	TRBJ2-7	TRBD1	CASRDRTGINYEQYF	TGCGCCAGCAGGGATCGGACAGGTATTAACTACGAGCAGTACTTC
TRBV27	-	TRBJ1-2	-	CASKPLGGDYGYTF	TGTGCCAGCAAGCCCCTAGGAGGGGACTATGGCTACACCTTC
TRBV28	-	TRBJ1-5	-	CASSLWGLLGPRDGNQPQHF	TGTGCCAGCAGTTTATGGGGCCTCCTCGGACCTAGGGACGGCAATCAGCCCCAGCATTTT
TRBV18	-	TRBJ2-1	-	CASSPEGQPNNEQFF	TGTGCCAGCTCACCGGAGGGACAGCCAAACAATGAGCAGTTCTTC
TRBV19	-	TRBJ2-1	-	CASSIRRDPYNEQFF	TGTGCCAGTAGTATCCGACGGGATCCTTACAATGAGCAGTTCTTC
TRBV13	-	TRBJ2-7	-	CASSFLGIHYEQYF	TGTGCCAGCAGCTTCCTCGGGATTCACTACGAGCAGTACTTC
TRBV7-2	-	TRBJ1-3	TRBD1	CASSGQGETGNTIYF	TGTGCCAGCAGCGGACAGGGTGAAACTGGAAACACCATATATTTT
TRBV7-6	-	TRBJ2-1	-	CASSSGTTYYNEQFF	TGTGCCAGCAGCTCAGGGACGACCTACTACAATGAGCAGTTCTTC
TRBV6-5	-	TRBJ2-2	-	CASSYKGYTGELFF	TGTGCCAGCAGTTATAAGGGGTACACCGGGGAGCTGTTTTTT
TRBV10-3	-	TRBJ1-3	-	CAISETTGNTIYF	TGTGCCATCAGTGAGACGACTGGAAACACCATATATTTT
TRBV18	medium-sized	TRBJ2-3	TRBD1	CASSPGQVGTDTQYF	TGTGCCAGCTCACCAGGACAGGTTGGCACAGATACGCAGTATTTT
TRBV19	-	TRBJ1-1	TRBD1	CASRLQGAAFF	TGTGCCAGTAGACTACAGGGGGCTGCTTTCTTT
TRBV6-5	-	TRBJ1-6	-	CASSRESYNSPLHF	TGTGCCAGCAGTAGGGAGTCCTATAATTCACCCCTCCACTTT
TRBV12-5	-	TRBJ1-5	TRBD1	CASGWTGGQPQHF	TGTGCTAGTGGTTGGACAGGGGGTCAGCCCCAGCATTTT
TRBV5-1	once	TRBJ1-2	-	CASSVGTGYGYTF	TGCGCCAGCAGCGTAGGGACCGGTTATGGCTACACCTTC